A selection of T cell receptor beta chains follows, all from one sample in a study of cytomegalovirus exposure and HLA in healthy donors. The table came from immunoSEQ multiplex PCR; TCRdb's copy has only in-frame clones and leaves some out. The repertoire holds 95,000 or so clones, with 81% as singletons. Specimen: PBMCs. These TCRs come from a woman aged 70-85 years in good health and CMV-seropositive. The CDR3 runs from the conserved cysteine through the conserved F or W. D genes are given only for firm matches. Clone sizes are given selectively: once, few, many, or a class where the clone is expanded.

clone size	V gene	J gene	D gene	CDR3 protein	CDR3 DNA
.	TRBV6-5	TRBJ2-2	TRBD1	CASSSIGGNTGELFF	TGTGCCAGCAGTTCCATAGGGGGCAACACCGGGGAGCTGTTTTTT
.	TRBV9	TRBJ2-7	.	CASSPRGGNSYEQYF	TGTGCCAGCAGCCCCCGAGGCGGGAATTCCTACGAGCAGTACTTC
.	TRBV6-5	TRBJ2-7	.	CASSYSRALPYEQYF	TGTGCCAGCAGTTACTCGAGGGCCCTGCCTTACGAGCAGTACTTC
.	TRBV11-2	TRBJ2-2	TRBD2	CASSSQLAGGAGELFF	TGTGCCAGCAGCTCACAACTAGCGGGAGGCGCCGGGGAGCTGTTTTTT
few	TRBV7-2	TRBJ1-1	.	CASSRTPGGNTEAFF	TGTGCCAGCAGCCGAACGCCGGGGGGGAACACTGAAGCTTTCTTT
.	TRBV7-8	TRBJ1-1	TRBD1	CASSSWTGGIAEAFF	TGTGCCAGCAGCTCCTGGACAGGGGGCATCGCTGAAGCTTTCTTT
.	TRBV5-8	TRBJ2-7	TRBD2	CASSPGLALNEQYF	TGTGCCAGCAGTCCGGGACTAGCATTAAACGAGCAGTACTTC
.	TRBV28	TRBJ1-2	.	CASSPQGTPGYTF	TGTGCCAGCAGCCCTCAAGGGACACCTGGCTACACCTTC
once	TRBV20-1	TRBJ2-7	.	CSATGDYEQYF	TGCAGTGCTACAGGTGACTACGAGCAGTACTTC
.	TRBV2	TRBJ2-5	.	CASTRDSQETQYF	TGTGCCAGCACCCGGGACTCCCAAGAGACCCAGTACTTC